Listed here are 24 T cell receptor beta chains from one sample, sequenced in a study of OX40 agonist ivuxolimab in advanced cancers. The method was immunoSEQ multiplex PCR; TCRdb's version includes in-frame clones alone and lacks a portion of them. The sample lists around 35,000 clones, about 86% occurring once. The sample here was CD4+ or CD8+ T cells sorted from blood, taken in a trial of the OX40 agonist ivuxolimab. Receptor source: an adult with an advanced solid tumor such as melanoma, head and neck, liver or kidney cancer.

This chain connects TRBV9 to TRBJ2-1; D remains ambiguous. This CDR3 has 15 amino acids. V shed 3 bases and J shed 6 bases, with 16 bases lying between them. Germline loops: CDR1 SGDLS, CDR2 YYNGEE. CDR3 nucleotide sequence: TGTGCCAGCAGCGAGGATCCCCTATGGGGCAATGAGCAGTTCTTC. It is translated as CASSEDPLWGNEQFF.

The gene calls are TRBV2 and TRBJ1-1; D is uncertain. Trimming took off 7 bases at V and 2 bases at J, with 8 bases between the two ends. Germline-derived CDR1 and CDR2 are SNHLY and FYNNEI. The CDR3 length is 12 residues. CDR3 bases: TGTGCCAGCAAGGGAGATAACACTGAAGCTTTCTTT. Amino acid sequence: CASKGDNTEAFF.

This rearrangement joins TRBV5-1 to TRBJ2-7; 15 positions agree with TRBD2. V was clipped by 0 bases and J by 3 bases; unmatched bases: 10. This CDR3 is 19 amino acids long. Germline values: CDR1 SGHRS, CDR2 YFSETQ. The CDR3 bases are TGCGCCAGCAGCTTGGGGGCCGTGGGACTAGCGGGGGGCTTCTACGAGCAGTACTTC. Amino acids: CASSLGAVGLAGGFYEQYF. Based on the CDR3 plus reference TRBV5-1 and TRBJ2-7, the full variable domain is KAGVTQTPRYLIKTRGQQVTLSCSPISGHRSVSWYQQTPGQGLQFLFEYFSETQRNKGNFPGRFSGRQFSNSRSEMNVSTLELGDSALYLCASSLGAVGLAGGFYEQYFGPGTRLTVT.

This chain connects TRBV9 to TRBJ1-3; weak D call: TRBD1 (6 bases). The ends were cut back, 0 bases at V and 0 bases at J, with 10 bases in the middle. The CDR3 totals 16 residues. Germline V gene sequence: CDR1 SGDLS, CDR2 YYNGEE. CDR3 residues: CASSVGGQISGNTIYF. CDR3 DNA: TGTGCCAGCAGCGTAGGGGGGCAGATCTCTGGAAACACCATATATTTT.

The chain recombines TRBV28 with TRBJ2-7; D might be TRBD1 (6 bases). The CDR3 is 15 residues long. The germline V gene has CDR1 MDHEN and CDR2 SYDVKM. V was shortened by 9 bases and J by 4 bases, with 22 bases between the two germline ends. The CDR3 DNA sequence: TGTGCCAGTTCCTCGGTGTCTGGACAGAGATACGAGCAGTACTTC. It specifies CASSSVSGQRYEQYF.

J is TRBJ2-2 and V is TRBV18; D is undetermined. The CDR3 runs to 17 residues. Germline V gene data show CDR1 as KGHSH and CDR2 as LQKENI. V was clipped by 4 bases and J by 0 bases, with 15 bases between them. The CDR3 sequence: CASSLVPPAANTGELFF. The CDR3, as DNA: TGTGCCAGCTCACTGGTACCCCCCGCGGCGAACACCGGGGAGCTGTTTTTT.

The chain joins TRBV4-2 to TRBJ2-3; no reliable D call. The ends were cut back, 1 base at V and 1 base at J, with 9 bases in the middle. Germline-derived CDR1 and CDR2 are LGHNA and YNFKEQ. The CDR3 has 15 amino acids. CDR3 in DNA: TGTGCCAGCAGCCAAGGGTCGTACGGCACAGATACGCAGTATTTT. Translating it yields CASSQGSYGTDTQYF.

Only a few counts were recorded for this clone. V usage is TRBV10-3 and J usage is TRBJ2-7; D uncertain. V lost 2 bases and J lost 2, with 13 bases in between. Germline lookup yields CDR1 ENHRY and CDR2 SYGVKD. The CDR3 covers 15 residues. The CDR3 protein is CAISEGTQRTYEQYF. As DNA, the CDR3 is TGTGCCATCAGTGAGGGAACGCAGCGAACCTACGAGCAGTACTTC.

This clone has a handful of counts. The chain recombines TRBV4-2 with TRBJ2-1; tentatively, D is TRBD1 (6 bases). The CDR3 is 15 amino acids. CDR1 is LGHNA and CDR2 is YNFKEQ in the germline V gene. The V gene lost 4 bases and the J gene lost 3 bases, with 13 bases spanning the gap. CDR3: CASSPRTVLYNEQFF. In DNA form, the CDR3 reads TGTGCCAGCAGCCCTCGGACAGTTCTCTACAATGAGCAGTTCTTC.

V is TRBV11-2 and J is TRBJ2-3, with 9 nucleotides matching TRBD2. Trimming cost V 2 bases and J 3 bases; bases outside gene matches: 9. There are 17 residues in the CDR3. CDR1 and CDR2 from the germline V gene are SGHAT and FQNNGV. Here the CDR3 DNA reads TGTGCCAGCAGCTTATACGGCGGGGGGGCCGGAACAGATACGCAGTATTTT. Translating it yields CASSLYGGGAGTDTQYF.

Details on this clone: Other DNA sequences in this specimen translate into the identical CDR3. The V call is TRBV5-1, the J call TRBJ2-3; D may be TRBD2 (6 bases). This CDR3 has 17 amino acids. V was pared by 4 bases and J by 0 bases, with 18 bases between. Germline V lookup: CDR1 SGHRS, CDR2 YFSETQ. The CDR3 sequence: CASSPYLSGGSTDTQYF. CDR3 DNA sequence: TGCGCCAGCAGCCCTTACCTTAGCGGAGGGAGCACAGATACGCAGTATTTT.

The chain links TRBV6-6 to TRBJ2-1, with 12 bases lining up with TRBD1. J was trimmed by 8 bases and V by 5 bases; bases with no gene match: 4. The CDR3 sequence is 14 residues long. In germline, CDR1 is MNHNY, CDR2 SVGAGI (reference sequence). CDR3 region: CASSPGQGAYEQFF. The CDR3 DNA is TGTGCCAGCAGTCCGGGACAGGGGGCCTATGAGCAGTTCTTC.

The chain links TRBV4-1 to TRBJ1-6, with TRBD1 matching 8 bases. This CDR3 spans 16 amino acids. Looked up from germline, CDR1 is MGHRA and CDR2 is YSYEKL. Trimming took 4 bases from V and 8 from J; bases not matched to a gene: 10. CDR3: CASSRLGQGRYSPLHF. In DNA form, the CDR3 reads TGCGCCAGCAGCCGGCTTGGACAGGGCCGTTATTCACCCCTCCACTTT.

This clone is a singleton in its sample. DNA for the CDR3: TGTGCCAGCAGCTTTTCGGGACGGGATTACGAGCAGTACTTC. Protein product: CASSFSGRDYEQYF. The chain links TRBV5-5 to TRBJ2-5; D could derive from TRBD1 or TRBD2 (5 bases each). The J call is uncertain, as TRBJ2-7 better fits the DNA end. Germline CDR1 SGHKS, CDR2 YYEKEE (reference sequence). The CDR3 totals 14 residues.

V is TRBV19 and J is TRBJ2-7; tentatively, D is TRBD2 (6 bases). The CDR3 is made up of 14 amino acids. V dropped 5 bases and J dropped 2 bases, with 13 bases sitting between them. The germline gives CDR1 LNHDA, CDR2 SQIVND (reference sequence). The CDR3 coding sequence is TGTGCCAGTAGTCCCTGGGGGGAGGCCTACGAGCAGTACTTC. Translating gives CASSPWGEAYEQYF.

In nucleotides, the CDR3 is TGTGCCAGCAGCGCATACCAGGGGGCCCAGCCCCAGCATTTT. Residues: CASSAYQGAQPQHF. The chain has TRBV7-8 and TRBJ1-5; 8 bases are a match to TRBD1. V dropped 5 bases and J dropped 7; count of bases not matched to a gene: 7. Germline CDR1 reads SGHVS; CDR2 reads FQNEAQ. The CDR3 contains 14 residues.

This sequence joins TRBV5-4 and TRBJ1-1, with TRBD1 as a possible D gene (6 bases). The ends were cut back, 4 bases at V and 3 bases at J, with 19 bases in the middle. Germline values: CDR1 SGHNT, CDR2 YYREEE (reference sequence). The CDR3 is 16 amino acids. The CDR3 sequence: CASSVYGGRRDTEAFF. CDR3 coding DNA: TGTGCCAGCAGCGTGTATGGGGGGCGCAGGGACACTGAAGCTTTCTTT. Filled out from reference TRBV5-4 and TRBJ1-1, the complete variable domain reads ETGVTQSPTHLIKTRGQQVTLRCSSQSGHNTVSWYQQALGQGPQFIFQYYREEENGRGNFPPRFSGLQFPNYSSELNVNALELDDSALYLCASSVYGGRRDTEAFFGQGTRLTVV.

This chain connects TRBV30 to TRBJ1-6; no clear D. Germline CDR1 is GTSNPN and CDR2 is SVGIG (reference sequence). V was trimmed by 2 bases and J by 9 bases, leaving 11 bases between them. This CDR3 is built from 13 residues. CDR3 sequence (DNA): TGTGCCTGGAGTACGGGAGAGGGTTCACCCCTCCACTTT. This sequence encodes CAWSTGEGSPLHF.

The chain couples TRBV5-4 to TRBJ1-1; tentatively, D is TRBD1 (5 bases). CDR3 length: 11 residues. Germline V CDR1 and CDR2: SGHNT, YYREEE (reference sequence). Trimming took 4 bases from V and 4 from J, leaving 5 bases between them. The CDR3, as DNA: TGTGCCAGCAGCGGGGGCACTGAAGCTTTCTTT. This gives the protein CASSGGTEAFF. The full variable domain, with the rest looked up from reference TRBV5-4 and TRBJ1-1, is ETGVTQSPTHLIKTRGQQVTLRCSSQSGHNTVSWYQQALGQGPQFIFQYYREEENGRGNFPPRFSGLQFPNYSSELNVNALELDDSALYLCASSGGTEAFFGQGTRLTVV.

This sequence joins TRBV10-3 and TRBJ1-1, with 8 nucleotides matching TRBD1. With 0 bases clipped from V and 4 bases from J, the junction kept 7 bases outside the gene matches. Germline V gives CDR1 ENHRY, CDR2 SYGVKD. This CDR3 region has 16 residues. The CDR3 protein is CAISESGTGSSTEAFF. The CDR3 nucleotides are TGTGCCATCAGTGAGTCCGGGACAGGATCCAGCACTGAAGCTTTCTTT.

This rearrangement joins TRBV4-1 to TRBJ2-1; 9 bases fit TRBD1. CDR3 length: 16 amino acids. Germline V CDR1 and CDR2: MGHRA, YSYEKL. V gave up 4 bases and J gave up 4 bases; unmatched junction bases: 8. The CDR3 region is CASSPTGQGLYNEQFF. CDR3 nucleotides: TGCGCCAGCAGCCCAACGGGACAGGGCCTTTACAATGAGCAGTTCTTC.

This clone was seen once. The chain links TRBV15 to TRBJ1-6, with no clear D. Trimming left V 1 base short and J 13 bases short, with 11 bases between. The CDR3 runs 13 residues. Germline CDR1 and CDR2: LNHNV and YYDKDF (reference sequence). The CDR3 loop is CATSRGTTPPLHF. The CDR3 DNA sequence: TGTGCCACCAGCAGAGGTACAACCCCCCCCCTCCACTTT. The variable domain in full, completed from reference TRBV15 and TRBJ1-6, reads DAMVIQNPRYQVTQFGKPVTLSCSQTLNHNVMYWYQQKSSQAPKLLFHYYDKDFNNEADTPDNFQSRRPNTSFCFLDIRSPGLGDTAMYLCATSRGTTPPLHFGNGTRLTVT.

The rearrangement joins TRBV5-1 to TRBJ1-1; 7 bases fit TRBD1. The CDR3 contains 12 residues. CDR1 is SGHRS, CDR2 YFSETQ, per germline. The J segment lost 6 bases and the V segment lost 4 bases, leaving 3 bases of the junction unmatched. As DNA, the CDR3 is TGCGCCAGCAGCCCCGGGACAGCTGAAGCTTTCTTT. Its protein product is CASSPGTAEAFF. Based on the CDR3 plus reference TRBV5-1 and TRBJ1-1, the full variable domain is KAGVTQTPRYLIKTRGQQVTLSCSPISGHRSVSWYQQTPGQGLQFLFEYFSETQRNKGNFPGRFSGRQFSNSRSEMNVSTLELGDSALYLCASSPGTAEAFFGQGTRLTVV.

V is TRBV2 and J is TRBJ1-2; 7 bases map to TRBD1. The CDR3 totals 13 residues. Unmatched junction bases numbered 5, after V lost 4 bases and J lost 6 bases. CDR1 SNHLY and CDR2 FYNNEI come from the germline V gene. As DNA, the CDR3 is TGTGCCAGCAGTGCGACAGGGAATAATGGCTACACCTTC. This gives the protein CASSATGNNGYTF.